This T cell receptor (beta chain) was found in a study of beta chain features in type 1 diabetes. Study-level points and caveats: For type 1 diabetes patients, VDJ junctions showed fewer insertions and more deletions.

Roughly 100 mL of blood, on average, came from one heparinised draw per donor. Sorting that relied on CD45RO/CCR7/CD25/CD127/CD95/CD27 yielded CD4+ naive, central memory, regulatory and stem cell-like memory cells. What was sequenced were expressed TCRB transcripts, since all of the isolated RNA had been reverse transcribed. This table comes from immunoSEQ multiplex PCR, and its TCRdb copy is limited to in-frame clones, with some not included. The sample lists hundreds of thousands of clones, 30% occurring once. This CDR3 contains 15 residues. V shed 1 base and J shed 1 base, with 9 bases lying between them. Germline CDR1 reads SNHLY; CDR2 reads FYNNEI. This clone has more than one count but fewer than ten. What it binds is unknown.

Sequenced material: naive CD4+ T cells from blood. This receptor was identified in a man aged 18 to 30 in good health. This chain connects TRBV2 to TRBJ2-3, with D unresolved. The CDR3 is CASSEGDSRTDTQYF. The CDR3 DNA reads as TGTGCCAGCAGTGAAGGAGACTCTCGCACAGATACGCAGTATTTT.